This T cell receptor (beta chain) comes out of a study of T cells in Graves' hyperthyroidism and ophthalmopathy. The trim removed 6 bases at V and 1 base at J, leaving 4 bases unmatched. CDR3 length: 15 amino acids. In germline, CDR1 is SEHNR, CDR2 FQNEAQ (reference sequence). General study findings and limits: Also found in blood were most expanded thyroid clonotypes above 0.001. The model anticipated ophthalmopathy a median around six months pre-onset. A model of 13 V-J features distinguished ophthalmopathy from stable hyperthyroidism.

As for this clonotype: Antigen unknown.

Each diagnosis drew on symptoms, thyroxine, TRAb, thyroid ultrasound and orbital computed tomography findings. TCR beta CDR3 sequences were amplified from RNA transcripts. HTBI primers were employed in a first-round RT-PCR of the TCR CDR3. Each CDR3 protein gets one entry after TCRdb re-called the multiplex PCR reads with MiXCR. The sample consists of over 500,000 distinct CDR3 sequences, over 35% of them appearing once. The genes are TRBV7-9 and TRBJ2-5, with 11 bases that match TRBD2. The sequenced sample was peripheral blood or thyroid tissue (not recorded which). The TCR was taken from an adult woman with Graves' disease, either hyperthyroidism or ophthalmopathy (not recorded which). CDR3 in amino acids: CASSSSGRTQETQYF. CDR3 DNA sequence: TGTGCCAGCAGTTCTAGCGGGAGGACCCAAGAGACCCAGTACTTC.